The present T cell receptor beta chain was sequenced within a study of T cell repertoires in cytomegalovirus infection. In the study overall: Researchers turned to recently identified HLA-C-restricted CMV epitopes as well as well-studied HLA-B-restricted ones. Indicated by public TCR beta signatures were CMV infection and matching HLA type.

The study's findings and limits: Within the response measured ex vivo, HLA-C-restricted CMV-specific TCR beta clonotypes were dominant. Carriers of CMV and the relevant HLA type were discriminated by public TCR beta frequency.

TCRdb used MiXCR to reprocess the reads, holding one entry per CDR3 protein. The sample contains roughly 150,000 distinct CDR3 sequences, about a fifth of which appear only once. Regarding this clonotype: No antigen is known for it.

The receptor was derived from a human donor in good health (CMV status not recorded). Some clones in this sample may be carry-over from other donors' samples. Specimen: CD8+ T cells from cultured PBMCs, collected from culture after CMV antigen stimulation.

CDR3 residues: CASSYGMNTEAFF. The CDR3 bases are TGTGCCAGCAGTTACGGGATGAACACTGAAGCTTTCTTT. The chain joins TRBV6-2 or TRBV6-3 to TRBJ1-1, with D unresolved. The CDR3 runs 13 residues. V was cut by 2 bases and J by 0 bases, with 4 bases left in between. Germline V gives CDR1 MNHEY, CDR2 SVGEGT.